The source of this TCR beta chain is a study of cytomegalovirus exposure and HLA in healthy donors. The PCR contained 60 Vbeta and 13 Jbeta primers. Measured with immunoSEQ multiplex PCR; TCRdb has only the in-frame clones, and not every one. Among tens of thousands of clones listed, more than 60% were seen once. Germline lookup yields CDR1 SGHNT and CDR2 YENEEA. CDR3 length: 17 amino acids. V lost 2 bases and J lost 0; bases outside the gene matches: 8. The sample taken for sequencing was PBMCs. This TCR came from a man between 50 and 59 years old in good health and CMV-seropositive. This sequence joins TRBV11-3 and TRBJ2-7; 9 nucleotides line up with TRBD2. The CDR3 nucleotides are TGTGCCAGCAGCTTACTCTCTAGCGGGATTAGCTCCTACGAGCAGTACTTC. It is translated as CASSLLSSGISSYEQYF.